The 30 T cell receptor beta chains below all came from one sample that was sequenced in a study of Ad26.COV2.S vaccination and SARS-CoV-2 variants. Measured with immunoSEQ multiplex PCR; TCRdb has only the in-frame clones, and not every one. The table records 300,000 to 350,000 clones, 70% to 90% of them present only once. Treatment described: 15 to 20 received Ad26.COV2.S at low or high dose, single or two shots; about 5 received placebo; per-sample allocation not given. Samples came from day 63 after the first vaccine or placebo injection. The specimen was peripheral blood, collected in a trial of Ad26.COV2.S vaccine versus placebo. The origin of the receptors is a person between 18 and 59 years old who received the Ad26.COV2.S COVID-19 vaccine or a placebo.

CDR3 loop: CASSSRGQGAPEQYF. CDR3 in DNA: TGTGCCAGCAGTTCGCGGGGACAGGGGGCTCCCGAGCAGTACTTC. The chain employs TRBV27 and TRBJ2-7; TRBD1 matches at 12 bases. The CDR3 is made up of 15 amino acids. Germline-derived CDR1 and CDR2 are MNHEY and SMNVEV (reference sequence). After removal of 4 bases from V and 6 bases from J, the junction contained 7 bases not matched to a gene.

The J gene is TRBJ1-5, the V gene TRBV6-2 or TRBV6-3; a possible D gene is TRBD1 (6 bases). Germline assignment: CDR1 MNHEY and CDR2 SVGEGT. Between the trimmed V and J ends, which lost 5 bases and 2 bases, there was a span of 10 bases. This CDR3 contains 14 residues. The CDR3 sequence: CASSTYRGNQPQHF. CDR3 sequence (DNA): TGTGCCAGCAGTACATACAGGGGCAATCAGCCCCAGCATTTT.

The rearrangement joins TRBV24-1 to TRBJ2-5, with 8 bases that match TRBD1. Germline V gives CDR1 KGHDR, CDR2 SFDVKD. The trim removed 10 bases at V and 3 bases at J, leaving 15 bases unmatched. The CDR3 loop spans 16 amino acids. The CDR3 loop reads CATALSGGASEETQYF. The CDR3 DNA is TGTGCCACAGCTCTTTCAGGGGGCGCGAGTGAAGAGACCCAGTACTTC.

J is TRBJ2-2 and V is TRBV2; D possibly corresponds to TRBD1 (6 bases). The CDR3 is 15 amino acids. V was clipped by 7 bases and J by 4 bases, with 16 bases between them. The V gene's germline CDR1 is SNHLY and CDR2 FYNNEI. The CDR3 nucleotides are TGTGCCAGCACCTTGACAGGCCACCCCACCGGGGAGCTGTTTTTT. Encoded protein: CASTLTGHPTGELFF.

The chain combines TRBV5-4 with TRBJ2-3, with D unclear. The CDR3 spans 14 residues. Trimming took off 5 bases at V and 4 bases at J, with 14 bases between the two ends. The germline V gene encodes CDR1 SGHNT and CDR2 YYREEE (reference sequence). In DNA form, the CDR3 reads TGTGCCAGCAGTTCCACCCCATACGCAGATACGCAGTATTTT. Protein sequence: CASSSTPYADTQYF.

The chain couples TRBV5-4 to TRBJ1-3; tentatively, D is TRBD1 (6 bases). This CDR3 comprises 13 residues. Germline V gene sequence: CDR1 SGHNT, CDR2 YYREEE (reference sequence). Between the trimmed V and J ends, which lost 0 bases and 8 bases, there was a span of 9 bases. DNA of the CDR3: TGTGCCAGCAGCTTGGAACAGGGCGACACCATATATTTT. Its protein product is CASSLEQGDTIYF.

J is TRBJ2-2 and V is TRBV3-1 (or the pseudogene TRBV3-2); D remains unclear. The length of the CDR3 is 13 residues. Germline lookup yields CDR1 LGHDT and CDR2 YNNKEL (reference sequence). Deletions cut 3 bases from V and 6 bases from J, with 8 bases between. CDR3 nucleotides: TGTGCCAGCAGCCACGAGGACCCCGGGGAGCTGTTTTTT. Protein: CASSHEDPGELFF.

The chain is built from TRBV6-5 and TRBJ2-5, with 8 bases matching TRBD1. The V segment lost 6 bases and the J segment 6 bases; nucleotides outside the gene matches: 6. This CDR3 has 13 residues. Germline V CDR1 and CDR2: MNHEY, SVGAGI. The CDR3 is CASSIGQGKTQYF. CDR3 DNA: TGTGCCAGCAGCATCGGACAGGGAAAGACCCAGTACTTC.

The chain has TRBV7-2 and TRBJ2-7; D is undetermined. This CDR3 is built from 13 residues. V was cut by 3 bases and J by 6 bases, with 12 bases left in between. The V gene's germline CDR1 is SGHTA and CDR2 FQGNSA. CDR3 sequence: CASSFLWAGEQYF. The DNA for the CDR3 is TGTGCCAGCAGCTTCCTTTGGGCCGGCGAGCAGTACTTC.

The gene calls are TRBV4-1 and TRBJ1-5, with 7 positions matching TRBD1. The V gene's germline CDR1 is MGHRA and CDR2 YSYEKL. J lost 4 bases, V lost 4 bases, and 10 bases had no gene match. This CDR3 has 16 amino acids. CDR3 residues: CASSPYHDRVNQPQHF. CDR3 in DNA: TGCGCCAGCAGCCCTTATCACGACAGGGTAAATCAGCCCCAGCATTTT.

The genes are TRBV5-1 and TRBJ2-1; 13 nucleotides agree with TRBD2. The CDR3 extends over 16 amino acids. V was pared by 4 bases and J by 6 bases, with 7 bases of the junction left unmatched. CDR1 is SGHRS, CDR2 YFSETQ, per germline. CDR3 residues: CASSPTSGRVGNEQFF. CDR3 sequence (DNA): TGCGCCAGCAGCCCAACTAGCGGGAGGGTCGGCAATGAGCAGTTCTTC.

The count of this clone is one. The CDR3 bases are TGTGCCAGCTCATTTCAGGGGAGGGGCAATCAGCCCCAGCATTTT. This translates into CASSFQGRGNQPQHF. V is TRBV18 and J is TRBJ1-5; possible D gene TRBD1, 6 bases. CDR1 is KGHSH, CDR2 LQKENI, per germline. This CDR3 comprises 15 residues. Trimming removed 5 bases from V and 2 bases from J, with 13 bases in between. The full variable domain, rest sourced from reference TRBV18 and TRBJ1-5, is NAGVMQNPRHLVRRRGQEARLRCSPMKGHSHVYWYRQLPEEGLKFMVYLQKENIIDESGMPKERFSAEFPKEGPSILRIQQVVRGDSAAYFCASSFQGRGNQPQHFGDGTRLSIL.

This clone has only a few counts. This chain joins TRBV7-3 and TRBJ2-2; D gene unclear. Germline V gene lookup returns CDR1 SGHTA and CDR2 FQGTGA. The V end was cut by 1 base, the J end by 1 base, with 13 bases between. The CDR3 runs 17 residues. The CDR3 is CASSLIAASLNTGELFF. In DNA, the CDR3 is TGTGCCAGCAGCTTAATTGCCGCAAGTTTGAACACCGGGGAGCTGTTTTTT.

This clone appeared once. This chain joins TRBV5-1 and TRBJ2-5; D unresolved. The germline V gene encodes CDR1 SGHRS and CDR2 YFSETQ. The ends were cut back, 1 base at V and 4 bases at J, with 8 bases in the middle. The CDR3 consists of 13 residues. The CDR3 DNA is TGCGCCAGCAGCTTGTTACAGAGAGAGACCCAGTACTTC. Encoded protein: CASSLLQRETQYF.

This chain uses TRBV11-2 with TRBJ2-5; D possibly corresponds to TRBD1 (5 bases). V lost 0 bases and J lost 4, with 6 bases in between. CDR1 is SGHAT and CDR2 is FQNNGV in the germline V gene. This CDR3 region has 13 residues. Here the CDR3 DNA reads TGTGCCAGCAGCTTAGAGGGGCGAGAGACCCAGTACTTC. It encodes CASSLEGRETQYF.

This clone was observed once. J is TRBJ1-4 and V is TRBV28; unclear D gene. In germline, CDR1 is MDHEN, CDR2 SYDVKM. CDR3 length equals 12 residues. The ends were cut back, 5 bases at V and 8 bases at J, with 9 bases in the middle. The CDR3 reads CASSPPREKLFF. DNA for the CDR3: TGTGCCAGCAGTCCTCCTCGGGAAAAACTGTTTTTT.

The chain is built from TRBV5-6 and TRBJ1-1, with D possibly being TRBD1 (6 bases). The CDR3 loop spans 15 amino acids. The ends were cut back, 2 bases at V and 1 base at J, with 12 bases in the middle. From germline, CDR1 is SGHDT and CDR2 YYEEEE. Here the CDR3 reads CASSFKKGGNTEAFF. The CDR3 nucleotides read TGTGCCAGCAGCTTTAAGAAGGGGGGGAACACTGAAGCTTTCTTT.

The chain has TRBV7-2 and TRBJ2-1; 8 bases match TRBD2. The V and J ends lost 3 bases and 5 bases, in that order; junction bases with no gene match: 3. The V gene's germline CDR1 is SGHTA and CDR2 FQGNSA. There are 14 residues in the CDR3. The CDR3 sequence is CASSFRLANNEQFF. As DNA, the CDR3 is TGTGCCAGCAGCTTCCGACTAGCGAACAATGAGCAGTTCTTC. Filled out from reference TRBV7-2 and TRBJ2-1, the complete variable domain reads GAGVSQSPSNKVTEKGKDVELRCDPISGHTALYWYRQSLGQGLEFLIYFQGNSAPDKSGLPSDRFSAERTGGSVSTLTIQRTQQEDSAVYLCASSFRLANNEQFFGPGTRLTVL.

The genes are TRBV6-5 and TRBJ1-1; D unresolved. Germline V gene sequence: CDR1 MNHEY, CDR2 SVGAGI. V lost 2 bases and J lost 3, with 10 bases in between. The CDR3 has 14 amino acids. CDR3 nucleotide sequence: TGTGCCAGCAGTTACGGCGGGTTTGACACTGAAGCTTTCTTT. It translates to CASSYGGFDTEAFF.

The genes are TRBV6-2 or TRBV6-3 and TRBJ2-1, with 8 bases that match TRBD1. From germline, CDR1 is MNHEY and CDR2 SVGEGT. Trimming removed 0 bases from V and 2 bases from J; junction bases left unmatched: 12. The CDR3 is 19 residues long. For the CDR3, the DNA is TGTGCCAGCAGTTACTCGCCCGGACAGGGTTTTGGCACCTACAATGAGCAGTTCTTC. It yields the protein CASSYSPGQGFGTYNEQFF.

The J gene is TRBJ2-1, the V gene TRBV19, with D hard to call. This CDR3 comprises 17 residues. Germline CDR1 is LNHDA and CDR2 is SQIVND (reference sequence). V was cut by 3 bases and J by 0 bases, with 15 bases left in between. The CDR3 spells CASSIFRWPSSYNEQFF. The CDR3, as DNA: TGTGCCAGTAGTATTTTCCGGTGGCCCAGCTCCTACAATGAGCAGTTCTTC.

V is TRBV7-9 and J is TRBJ2-3, with a possible D match to TRBD2 (6 bases). Germline V gives CDR1 SEHNR, CDR2 FQNEAQ (reference sequence). Trimming stripped 5 bases from V and 4 bases from J, with 19 bases between. This CDR3 contains 16 residues. CDR3 loop: CASSTTGSREPDTQYF. The DNA for the CDR3 is TGTGCCAGCAGCACCACGGGTTCCCGGGAGCCAGATACGCAGTATTTT.

The chain combines TRBV6-2 or TRBV6-3 with TRBJ1-3; TRBD1 matches at 7 bases. Germline V gene sequence: CDR1 MNHEY, CDR2 SVGEGT. The CDR3 is 15 residues long. Trimming removed 6 bases from V and 6 bases from J; junction bases left unmatched: 11. The CDR3 DNA is TGTGCCAGCAGCAGAACTACAGGGGTGGAAAACACCATATATTTT. It translates to CASSRTTGVENTIYF.

The V and J genes are TRBV5-1 and TRBJ2-1; D possibly uses TRBD1 or TRBD2 (5 bases each). This CDR3 is 16 amino acids long. Germline assignment: CDR1 SGHRS and CDR2 YFSETQ. The germline V and J ends were trimmed by 1 base and 4 bases, with 15 bases remaining between them. CDR3 loop: CASSLRGSAIYNEQFF. CDR3 coding DNA: TGCGCCAGCAGCTTGAGGGGTAGCGCCATTTACAATGAGCAGTTCTTC.

V usage is TRBV5-1 and J usage is TRBJ2-3; D unclear. The CDR3 is 11 amino acids. Trimming cost V 0 bases and J 6 bases, with 2 bases left between them. Germline V lookup: CDR1 SGHRS, CDR2 YFSETQ. CDR3 protein: CASSLDDTQYF. Here the CDR3 DNA reads TGCGCCAGCAGCTTGGACGATACGCAGTATTTT.

This clone occurred a few times. This chain connects TRBV28 to TRBJ1-3; D is ambiguous. This CDR3 is built from 11 residues. CDR1 and CDR2 from the germline V gene are MDHEN and SYDVKM. The germline V and J ends were trimmed by 6 bases and 8 bases, with 8 bases remaining between them. The CDR3 DNA follows: TGTGCCAGCAGCCCCGGGGACACCATATATTTT. It translates to CASSPGDTIYF.

The chain carries TRBV7-2 and TRBJ1-1; D perhaps matches TRBD1 (5 bases). From germline, CDR1 is SGHTA and CDR2 FQGNSA. The CDR3 runs 15 residues. The V gene lost 2 bases and the J gene lost 7 bases, with 17 bases spanning the gap. CDR3 sequence reads: CASSLRGTLGSEAFF. As DNA, the CDR3 is TGTGCCAGCAGCTTACGCGGGACCCTAGGAAGTGAAGCTTTCTTT.

This chain uses TRBV18 with TRBJ2-7; no firm D call. The CDR3 is 15 amino acids. Germline V gene data show CDR1 as KGHSH and CDR2 as LQKENI. The V gene lost 4 bases and the J gene lost 1 base, with 14 bases spanning the gap. CDR3 coding DNA: TGTGCCAGCTCACACGATACGGACGGATCCTACGAGCAGTACTTC. It specifies CASSHDTDGSYEQYF.

The rearrangement uses TRBV7-9 and TRBJ1-5; D gene ambiguous. V was pared by 0 bases and J by 2 bases, with 8 bases between. This CDR3 contains 15 residues. CDR1 is SEHNR and CDR2 is FQNEAQ in the germline V gene (reference sequence). CDR3 DNA: TGTGCCAGCAGCTTAGCGGGCAGTGGCAATCAGCCCCAGCATTTT. Translating it yields CASSLAGSGNQPQHF.

The gene calls are TRBV28 and TRBJ2-2; unclear D gene. V was pared by 6 bases and J by 8 bases, with 13 bases between. Per germline, CDR1 MDHEN and CDR2 SYDVKM. The CDR3 contains 13 residues. CDR3 in DNA: TGTGCCAGCAGATTGGACCCTATTGGGGAGCTGTTTTTT. This sequence encodes CASRLDPIGELFF. Together with reference TRBV28 and TRBJ2-2, the CDR3 gives the full variable domain: DVKVTQSSRYLVKRTGEKVFLECVQDMDHENMFWYRQDPGLGLRLIYFSYDVKMKEKGDIPEGYSVSREKKERFSLILESASTNQTSMYLCASRLDPIGELFFGEGSRLTVL.